This entry concerns a single T cell receptor beta chain. This sample was included in a study of blood T cell repertoires in COVID-19. Study-level information: The cDNA or gDNA used as material had been derived from T cells, B-cell-depleted T cells, or PBMCs.

Germline lookup yields CDR1 SQVTM and CDR2 ANQGSEA. The CDR3 spans 12 residues. The V end lost 1 base, the J end lost 1 base, and 4 bases lay between the germline ends. Original processing methods: Amplified reference gene primers provided the basis for estimating nucleated cell counts. TCRdb keeps only in-frame clones here, not all; method: immunoSEQ multiplex PCR. V and J calls and clone size are as listed in that table; D and trimming were resolved from the DNA. The data show 150,000 or so clones, 65% to 90% seen once. The receptor's source is a woman aged 40 to 50 with COVID-19, enrolled during active disease. The chain has TRBV29-1 and TRBJ1-2; D uncertain. The sequencing input was peripheral blood. This CDR3 reads CSVEANNYGYTF. CDR3 coding DNA: TGCAGCGTTGAAGCCAATAACTATGGCTACACCTTC.